Each of the 23 T cell receptor beta chains below was sequenced from the same sample in a study of naive and memory T cell subsets. Two oligonucleotides, mixed equimolar, formed the beta constant-region primer covering TRBC1 and TRBC2. Ligated cDNA was amplified by four rounds of PCR with nested alpha and beta constant-region primers and SP2. TCRdb re-called the UMI-ligation and nested PCR reads through MiXCR, storing one row per CDR3 protein. The data contain about 22,000 distinct CDR3 sequences, 8.5% to 10% of them seen just once; the ten biggest clones take up 22%. Sample: central memory CD8+ T cells from blood. The origin of the receptors is a human donor in good health.

This clonotype was observed a handful of times. J is TRBJ1-1 and V is TRBV28; weak D call: TRBD1 (5 bases). Trimming removed 4 bases from V and 7 bases from J, with 22 bases in between. The CDR3 has 16 amino acids. Germline CDR1 is MDHEN and CDR2 is SYDVKM. The CDR3 loop reads CASSSSGWVLEFEAFF. The CDR3 nucleotides read TGTGCCAGCAGTTCCTCAGGGTGGGTTCTCGAGTTTGAAGCTTTCTTT.

This clonotype was seen a handful of times. The rearrangement joins TRBV14 to TRBJ1-1, with D hard to call. V lost 0 bases to trimming and J lost 7 bases, with 12 bases between them. The CDR3 extends over 14 amino acids. The V gene's germline CDR1 is SGHDN and CDR2 FVKESK. The CDR3 reads CASSQEWSNLEAFF. As DNA, the CDR3 is TGTGCCAGCAGCCAAGAATGGAGCAACCTTGAAGCTTTCTTT.

The sample holds a few counts of this clonotype. This chain joins TRBV27 and TRBJ1-5; no firm D call. This CDR3 spans 14 amino acids. Trimming removed 5 bases at V and 0 bases at J, with 8 bases between. CDR1 and CDR2 (germline): MNHEY, SMNVEV (reference sequence). CDR3 residues: CASSPIYSNQPQHF. The CDR3 DNA reads as TGTGCCAGCAGTCCCATTTATAGCAATCAGCCCCAGCATTTT.

The rearrangement uses TRBV15 and TRBJ1-1, with D perhaps matching TRBD1 (5 bases). The length of the CDR3 is 16 residues. The germline V gene has CDR1 LNHNV and CDR2 YYDKDF (reference sequence). Trimming stripped 0 bases from V and 8 bases from J, with 19 bases between. CDR3 protein: CATSRDFSIDEGEAFF. For the CDR3, the DNA is TGTGCCACCAGCAGAGATTTCAGCATCGATGAGGGGGAAGCTTTCTTT.

V and J are TRBV7-2 and TRBJ2-1, with D possibly matching TRBD2 (5 bases). The CDR3 is made up of 14 amino acids. Germline V gives CDR1 SGHTA, CDR2 FQGNSA. V shed 5 bases and J shed 9 bases, with 17 bases lying between them. The CDR3 is CASSAGLAAGEQFF. The CDR3 DNA reads TGTGCCAGCAGCGCGGGCCTTGCCGCGGGTGAGCAGTTCTTC.

This clonotype has ten or more counts. The rearrangement joins TRBV6-1 to TRBJ1-2, with D perhaps TRBD1 (6 bases). The CDR3 length is 13 residues. V lost 0 bases to trimming and J lost 4 bases, with 6 bases between them. Germline V gene data show CDR1 as MNHNS and CDR2 as SASEGT. CDR3 DNA sequence: TGTGCCAGCAGTGAAGCGGACAGCTATGGCTACACCTTC. Protein sequence: CASSEADSYGYTF.

The chain couples TRBV7-2 to TRBJ2-6, with TRBD2 as a possible D gene (6 bases). In germline, CDR1 is SGHTA, CDR2 FQGNSA. Trimming shortened V by 3 bases and J by 0 bases, and 12 bases separated the two germline ends. The CDR3 loop spans 17 amino acids. The CDR3 protein is CASSFESGDSGANVLTF. CDR3 nucleotide sequence: TGTGCCAGCAGCTTCGAATCGGGGGACTCTGGGGCCAACGTCCTGACTTTC. The entire variable domain, with the rest obtained from reference TRBV7-2 and TRBJ2-6, is as follows: GAGVSQSPSNKVTEKGKDVELRCDPISGHTALYWYRQSLGQGLEFLIYFQGNSAPDKSGLPSDRFSAERTGGSVSTLTIQRTQQEDSAVYLCASSFESGDSGANVLTFGAGSRLTVL.

The table lists this clonotype with a few counts. The chain has TRBV12-3 or TRBV12-4 and TRBJ2-1, with 13 nucleotides matching TRBD2. Losses at the gene ends were 1 base for V and 9 bases for J; bases not matched to a gene: 3. This CDR3 has 15 residues. CDR3: CASSLGTSGSLEQFF. The CDR3 DNA follows: TGTGCCAGCAGTTTAGGGACTAGCGGGAGTCTTGAGCAGTTCTTC.

The table lists this clonotype with a few counts. The V call is TRBV28, the J call TRBJ2-1; D not certain. This CDR3 is built from 14 residues. Germline CDR1 MDHEN, CDR2 SYDVKM. Deletions cut 8 bases from V and 9 bases from J, with 20 bases between. CDR3 residues: CASFHWQEGGEQFF. The CDR3 bases are TGTGCCAGCTTCCACTGGCAGGAAGGTGGTGAGCAGTTCTTC.

For the CDR3, the DNA is TGTGCCAGCAGTTTGAGGGGACAGGGGTATCAGCCCCAGCATTTT. Its protein is CASSLRGQGYQPQHF. The chain has TRBV12-3 or TRBV12-4 and TRBJ1-5; 10 nucleotides line up with TRBD1. This CDR3 is 15 amino acids long. After removal of 3 bases from V and 5 bases from J, the junction contained 4 bases not matched to a gene.

This clonotype turned up a few times. The chain combines TRBV28 with TRBJ2-7, with D possibly TRBD1 on 6 matching bases. This CDR3 spans 16 amino acids. Trimming stripped 2 bases from V and 5 bases from J, with 19 bases between. Germline-derived CDR1 and CDR2 are MDHEN and SYDVKM. CDR3 in amino acids: CASSLERGYEADEQYF. The CDR3 DNA is TGTGCCAGCAGTTTAGAGAGGGGGTACGAAGCTGACGAGCAGTACTTC.

This clonotype has only a few counts. CDR3 DNA: TGCAGTGCTAGTGGGGGGGGGAAGGTAGCGGGACCCTACAATGAGCAGTTCTTC. Translation gives CSASGGGKVAGPYNEQFF. This chain connects TRBV20-1 to TRBJ2-1, with 8 positions matching TRBD2. The V and J ends lost 3 bases and 2 bases, in that order; junction bases with no gene match: 15. Germline CDR1 and CDR2: DFQATT and SNEGSKA (reference sequence). This CDR3 contains 18 residues.

This clonotype was observed at least ten times. The J gene is TRBJ2-1, the V gene TRBV7-8, with 9 nucleotides matching TRBD2. Looked up from germline, CDR1 is SGHVS and CDR2 is FQNEAQ. Germline trimming cut 4 bases from V and 5 bases from J; bases unmatched to any gene: 9. The CDR3 loop spans 16 amino acids. The CDR3 loop is CASSSPPGLADNEQFF. CDR3 sequence (DNA): TGTGCCAGCAGCTCCCCTCCGGGACTAGCTGACAATGAGCAGTTCTTC. The full variable domain, its missing parts supplied by reference TRBV7-8 and TRBJ2-1, is GAGVSQSPRYKVAKRGQDVALRCDPISGHVSLFWYQQALGQGPEFLTYFQNEAQLDKSGLPSDRFFAERPEGSVSTLKIQRTQQEDSAVYLCASSSPPGLADNEQFFGPGTRLTVL.

CDR3 in amino acids: CASSDQGNTIYF. In DNA, the CDR3 is TGTGCCAGCAGCGACCAGGGAAACACCATATATTTT. The rearrangement uses TRBV7-9 and TRBJ1-3, with D unclear. Per germline, CDR1 SEHNR and CDR2 FQNEAQ (reference sequence). V was cut by 5 bases and J by 4 bases, with 6 bases left in between. This CDR3 is 12 amino acids long.

This clonotype was observed a few times. The chain links TRBV1 to TRBJ2-6. TRBV1 is a pseudogene segment. CDR3 length: 18 amino acids. The CDR3 region is CTSSQELGGSSGANVLTF. The DNA for the CDR3 is TGCACCAGCAGCCAAGAATTAGGCGGGAGCTCTGGGGCCAACGTCCTGACTTTC.

The V call is TRBV20-1, the J call TRBJ2-1, with TRBD1 identical over 7 bases. V dropped 3 bases and J dropped 8; count of bases not matched to a gene: 13. The CDR3 extends over 15 amino acids. Per germline, CDR1 DFQATT and CDR2 SNEGSKA (reference sequence). The CDR3 region has the DNA TGCAGTGCTAGGCCCGGGACAGAGTTTATGGATGAGCAGTTCTTC. Its protein is CSARPGTEFMDEQFF.

CDR3 loop: CASSERRYTQYF. In DNA form, the CDR3 reads TGTGCCAGCAGTGAGCGGCGTTATACGCAGTATTTT. The chain has TRBV6-1 and TRBJ2-3; D gene unclear. Germline lookup yields CDR1 MNHNS and CDR2 SASEGT. Between the trimmed V and J ends, which lost 3 bases and 7 bases, there was a span of 8 bases. The CDR3 is 12 amino acids.

There are a few counts of this clonotype. This chain links TRBV7-9 with TRBJ1-1, with D unresolved. CDR3 length: 12 amino acids. V dropped 2 bases and J dropped 7 bases, with 8 bases sitting between them. Germline V gene data show CDR1 as SEHNR and CDR2 as FQNEAQ (reference sequence). The CDR3 spells CASSLRVIEAFF. CDR3 DNA: TGTGCCAGCAGCTTAAGGGTGATTGAAGCTTTCTTT.

This clonotype came up many times. The chain links TRBV15 to TRBJ1-1; a possible D gene is TRBD1 (6 bases). Between the trimmed V and J ends, which lost 0 bases and 3 bases, there was a span of 14 bases. This CDR3 contains 16 residues. Germline CDR1 LNHNV, CDR2 YYDKDF (reference sequence). The CDR3 region has the DNA TGTGCCACCAGCAGAGATCGAGGGGGTCTGTACACTGAAGCTTTCTTT. It encodes CATSRDRGGLYTEAFF.

CDR3 loop: CASSPQTTGNTIYF. In DNA form, the CDR3 reads TGTGCCAGCAGTCCACAGACGACTGGAAACACCATATATTTT. The chain employs TRBV27 and TRBJ1-3; D is undetermined. CDR1 is MNHEY and CDR2 is SMNVEV in the germline V gene (reference sequence). CDR3 size: 14 residues. V lost 5 bases to trimming and J lost 2 bases, with 10 bases between them.

This clonotype was detected only a few times. The chain combines TRBV11-3 with TRBJ2-1; TRBD2 might be the D (6 bases). This CDR3 comprises 14 residues. Germline V CDR1 and CDR2: SGHNT, YENEEA. V was pared by 5 bases and J by 4 bases, with 12 bases between. The CDR3 sequence: CASSGRTGYNEQFF. CDR3 sequence (DNA): TGTGCCAGCAGCGGGAGGACGGGGTACAATGAGCAGTTCTTC.

This clonotype occurred a few times. This chain joins TRBV27 and TRBJ1-1, with D hard to call. Deletions cut 4 bases from V and 0 bases from J, with 9 bases between. Germline assignment: CDR1 MNHEY and CDR2 SMNVEV (reference sequence). The CDR3 contains 14 residues. The CDR3 here is CASSSRPMNTEAFF. The CDR3 DNA reads as TGTGCCAGCAGTTCCAGGCCGATGAACACTGAAGCTTTCTTT.

The rearrangement links TRBV27 to TRBJ2-7; a weak D match, TRBD2 (5 bases). The ends were cut back, 10 bases at V and 1 base at J, with 11 bases in the middle. From germline, CDR1 is MNHEY and CDR2 SMNVEV (reference sequence). The length of the CDR3 is 12 residues. The CDR3 region has the DNA TGTGCCACCGGCCCGGGGTCCTACGAGCAGTACTTC. Translated: CATGPGSYEQYF.